This is a list of T cell receptor beta chains from one sample in a study of cytomegalovirus exposure and HLA in healthy donors. Profiling relied on immunoSEQ multiplex PCR, and the TCRdb table lists in-frame clones only, not all of them. This table has around 100,000 clones, approximately 78% appearing once. Sequences were obtained from PBMCs. The receptors originated from a man younger than 45 in good health and CMV-seropositive. The CDR3 runs from the conserved cysteine through the conserved F or W. The D gene is left open where the match is weak. Rows give clone size only sometimes, using once, few, many, or a class for an expanded clone.

j_call: TRBJ2-3
d_call: NA
clone_size: NA
v_call: TRBV6-1
cdr3_aa: CASSGAWTHGPDTQYF
cdr3_nt: TGTGCCAGCAGTGGGGCTTGGACTCACGGCCCAGATACGCAGTATTTT

j_call: TRBJ1-1
d_call: TRBD1
clone_size: few
v_call: TRBV19
cdr3_aa: CASRDRALGEAFF
cdr3_nt: TGTGCCAGTAGGGACAGGGCCCTGGGTGAAGCTTTCTTT

j_call: TRBJ2-7
d_call: TRBD1
clone_size: once
v_call: TRBV29-1
cdr3_aa: CVRDRGRPASGPLGSGSYEQYF
cdr3_nt: TGTGTCCGGGACAGGGGGCGTCCAGCCTCAGGACCCCTTGGATCGGGCTCCTACGAGCAGTACTTC

j_call: TRBJ2-3
d_call: TRBD2
clone_size: NA
v_call: TRBV5-1
cdr3_aa: CASSLGTSGPLLYF
cdr3_nt: TGCGCCAGCAGCTTGGGGACTAGCGGGCCCCTACTGTATTTT

j_call: TRBJ1-5
d_call: NA
clone_size: once
v_call: TRBV19
cdr3_aa: CASKGTHHSNQPQHF
cdr3_nt: TGTGCCAGTAAAGGGACACACCACAGCAATCAGCCCCAGCATTTT

j_call: TRBJ1-1
d_call: NA
clone_size: few
v_call: TRBV11-2
cdr3_aa: CASSFFGERGAFF
cdr3_nt: TGTGCCAGCAGCTTTTTCGGGGAGCGAGGGGCTTTCTTT

j_call: TRBJ2-2
d_call: NA
clone_size: NA
v_call: TRBV18
cdr3_aa: CASSPGLSNTGELFF
cdr3_nt: TGTGCCAGCTCACCAGGTCTATCGAACACCGGGGAGCTGTTTTTT

j_call: TRBJ2-6
d_call: TRBD1
clone_size: NA
v_call: TRBV11-2
cdr3_aa: CASSRQGSRSGANVLTF
cdr3_nt: TGTGCCAGCAGCCGACAGGGAAGCCGCTCTGGGGCCAACGTCCTGACTTTC

j_call: TRBJ1-1
d_call: NA
clone_size: NA
v_call: TRBV7-9
cdr3_aa: CARPGFTEAFF
cdr3_nt: TGTGCCAGACCGGGGTTCACTGAAGCTTTCTTT

j_call: TRBJ1-5
d_call: NA
clone_size: NA
v_call: TRBV29-1
cdr3_aa: CSVPRGTRDSNQPQHF
cdr3_nt: TGCAGCGTCCCCCGAGGGACAAGGGATAGCAATCAGCCCCAGCATTTT

j_call: TRBJ1-2
d_call: NA
clone_size: NA
v_call: TRBV5-6
cdr3_aa: CASSFSSRGLLAGYTF
cdr3_nt: TGTGCCAGCAGCTTTTCGTCTCGGGGGTTGCTGGCTGGCTACACCTTC

j_call: TRBJ2-5
d_call: NA
clone_size: few
v_call: TRBV28
cdr3_aa: CASSITGRETQYF
cdr3_nt: TGTGCCAGCAGTATTACAGGGCGGGAGACCCAGTACTTC

j_call: TRBJ2-3
d_call: TRBD2
clone_size: NA
v_call: TRBV5-1
cdr3_aa: CASSPGGLAGGQGDTQYF
cdr3_nt: TGCGCCAGCAGCCCTGGAGGCCTAGCGGGGGGGCAAGGAGATACGCAGTATTTT

j_call: TRBJ2-3
d_call: TRBD2
clone_size: few
v_call: TRBV13
cdr3_aa: CASSLGLAGVTDTQYF
cdr3_nt: TGTGCCAGCAGCTTAGGCCTAGCGGGAGTCACAGATACGCAGTATTTT

j_call: TRBJ1-1
d_call: TRBD1
clone_size: NA
v_call: TRBV7-9
cdr3_aa: CASSSGQGDTEAFF
cdr3_nt: TGTGCCAGCAGCTCGGGACAGGGGGACACTGAAGCTTTCTTT

j_call: TRBJ1-1
d_call: NA
clone_size: once
v_call: TRBV2
cdr3_aa: CASTQNTEAFF
cdr3_nt: TGTGCCAGCACCCAGAACACTGAAGCTTTCTTT

j_call: TRBJ2-7
d_call: NA
clone_size: NA
v_call: TRBV6-1
cdr3_aa: CASSDPTRGAVYEQYF
cdr3_nt: TGTGCCAGCAGTGACCCAACCAGGGGGGCGGTCTACGAGCAGTACTTC

j_call: TRBJ1-3
d_call: NA
clone_size: NA
v_call: TRBV10-3
cdr3_aa: CAISDLDRRNTIYF
cdr3_nt: TGTGCCATCAGTGACTTAGACAGACGAAACACCATATATTTT

j_call: TRBJ1-2
d_call: NA
clone_size: NA
v_call: TRBV11-2
cdr3_aa: CASSFPGISYGYTF
cdr3_nt: TGTGCCAGCAGCTTCCCGGGGATATCCTATGGCTACACCTTC

j_call: TRBJ1-2
d_call: NA
clone_size: NA
v_call: TRBV2
cdr3_aa: CASSETPGLGVYGYTF
cdr3_nt: TGTGCCAGCAGTGAAACCCCCGGGCTGGGAGTTTATGGCTACACCTTC

j_call: TRBJ2-3
d_call: TRBD2
clone_size: NA
v_call: TRBV4-2
cdr3_aa: CASSPSGLAADAQYF
cdr3_nt: TGTGCCAGCAGCCCGTCGGGACTAGCAGCAGATGCGCAGTATTTT

j_call: TRBJ1-4
d_call: TRBD1
clone_size: NA
v_call: TRBV7-9
cdr3_aa: CASSRTGTNEKLFF
cdr3_nt: TGTGCCAGCAGCCGGACAGGGACTAATGAAAAACTGTTTTTT

j_call: TRBJ2-5
d_call: TRBD1
clone_size: NA
v_call: TRBV10-3
cdr3_aa: CAISERGTGSRETQYF
cdr3_nt: TGTGCCATCAGTGAGCGGGGGACAGGATCGAGGGAGACCCAGTACTTC

j_call: TRBJ2-5
d_call: TRBD1
clone_size: NA
v_call: TRBV9
cdr3_aa: CASSRQGLETQYF
cdr3_nt: TGTGCCAGCAGTCGACAGGGGTTAGAGACCCAGTACTTC

j_call: TRBJ2-2
d_call: TRBD2
clone_size: NA
v_call: TRBV10-2
cdr3_aa: CASSSTSGGTGELFF
cdr3_nt: TGCGCCAGCAGCTCGACTAGCGGGGGCACCGGGGAGCTGTTTTTT

j_call: TRBJ2-5
d_call: TRBD1
clone_size: few
v_call: TRBV5-4
cdr3_aa: CASSLQGALETQYF
cdr3_nt: TGTGCCAGCAGCTTACAGGGGGCGCTTGAGACCCAGTACTTC

j_call: TRBJ2-7
d_call: NA
clone_size: NA
v_call: TRBV5-5
cdr3_aa: CASSLGGGATLYEQYF
cdr3_nt: TGTGCCAGCAGCTTGGGAGGGGGGGCTACCCTCTACGAGCAGTACTTC

j_call: TRBJ2-7
d_call: TRBD1
clone_size: NA
v_call: TRBV5-1
cdr3_aa: CASSPGTVRSYEQYF
cdr3_nt: TGCGCCAGCAGCCCCGGGACAGTAAGGTCCTACGAGCAGTACTTC

j_call: TRBJ1-3
d_call: NA
clone_size: NA
v_call: TRBV7-3
cdr3_aa: CASSDRNSGNTIYF
cdr3_nt: TGTGCCAGCAGCGACAGGAACTCTGGAAACACCATATATTTT

j_call: TRBJ2-1
d_call: NA
clone_size: NA
v_call: TRBV5-5
cdr3_aa: CASSLSGEIYNEQFF
cdr3_nt: TGTGCCAGCAGCTTGTCTGGTGAGATTTACAATGAGCAGTTCTTC

j_call: TRBJ1-2
d_call: NA
clone_size: NA
v_call: TRBV7-9
cdr3_aa: CASSFPGPTRGYTF
cdr3_nt: TGTGCCAGCAGCTTTCCCGGTCCCACTCGGGGCTACACCTTC

j_call: TRBJ2-3
d_call: NA
clone_size: NA
v_call: TRBV5-4
cdr3_aa: CASSLTLGNTQYF
cdr3_nt: TGTGCCAGCAGCTTGACTCTAGGCAATACGCAGTATTTT

j_call: TRBJ2-2
d_call: TRBD1
clone_size: NA
v_call: TRBV11-2
cdr3_aa: CASSLRQRTGGSGELFF
cdr3_nt: TGTGCCAGCAGCTTACGCCAGAGGACAGGGGGAAGCGGGGAGCTGTTTTTT

j_call: TRBJ2-5
d_call: TRBD2
clone_size: NA
v_call: TRBV9
cdr3_aa: CASSVGGSGGVETQYF
cdr3_nt: TGTGCCAGCAGCGTAGGGGGCAGCGGGGGGGTAGAGACCCAGTACTTC

j_call: TRBJ2-5
d_call: TRBD2
clone_size: NA
v_call: TRBV7-2
cdr3_aa: CASSTGLAGGFETQYF
cdr3_nt: TGTGCCAGCAGCACTGGACTAGCGGGGGGTTTTGAGACCCAGTACTTC

j_call: TRBJ2-2
d_call: TRBD2
clone_size: NA
v_call: TRBV9
cdr3_aa: CASSVSGGTNTGELFF
cdr3_nt: TGTGCCAGCAGCGTATCGGGGGGAACGAACACCGGGGAGCTGTTTTTT

j_call: TRBJ2-6
d_call: NA
clone_size: NA
v_call: TRBV19
cdr3_aa: CASSTTGANVLTF
cdr3_nt: TGTGCCAGTAGTACAACTGGGGCCAACGTCCTGACTTTC

j_call: TRBJ2-2
d_call: TRBD1
clone_size: once
v_call: TRBV5-8
cdr3_aa: CASSLDHGDRVITGELFF
cdr3_nt: TGTGCCAGCAGCTTGGATCATGGGGACAGGGTGATCACCGGGGAGCTGTTTTTT

j_call: TRBJ1-2
d_call: TRBD1
clone_size: once
v_call: TRBV5-4
cdr3_aa: CASSGTVSNYGYTF
cdr3_nt: TGTGCCAGCAGCGGGACAGTATCTAACTATGGCTACACCTTC

j_call: TRBJ1-2
d_call: TRBD1
clone_size: NA
v_call: TRBV18
cdr3_aa: CASSPGTATYGYTF
cdr3_nt: TGTGCCAGCTCACCCGGGACAGCGACCTATGGCTACACCTTC

j_call: TRBJ2-3
d_call: TRBD1
clone_size: NA
v_call: TRBV11-2
cdr3_aa: CASSFAGGMSDTQYF
cdr3_nt: TGTGCCAGCAGCTTTGCAGGGGGCATGTCAGATACGCAGTATTTT

j_call: TRBJ2-1
d_call: NA
clone_size: NA
v_call: TRBV9
cdr3_aa: CASSHNPTGRSNEQFF
cdr3_nt: TGTGCCAGCAGCCATAACCCAACGGGAAGGTCCAATGAGCAGTTCTTC

j_call: TRBJ2-7
d_call: NA
clone_size: NA
v_call: TRBV6-6
cdr3_aa: CASSYLTYEQYF
cdr3_nt: TGTGCCAGCAGTTACCTTACCTACGAGCAGTACTTC

j_call: TRBJ1-4
d_call: NA
clone_size: once
v_call: TRBV19
cdr3_aa: CASGIRRDWNEKLFF
cdr3_nt: TGTGCCAGTGGAATACGACGGGATTGGAATGAAAAACTGTTTTTT